Below are 18 T cell receptor beta chains sequenced from a single sample in a study of shared clonotypes between healthy human individuals. Libraries were prepared by immunoSEQ multiplex PCR; TCRdb keeps only in-frame clonotypes and omits some of them. The repertoire includes just over 2,000,000 clones, roughly 95% of them detected once, and 0.13% sits in the top ten. Input material: naive CD4+ T cells sorted from blood. As for subset: CD45RA+ positively selected. These receptors originate from a man between 18 and 29 years old in good health.

Concerning this clone itself: This specimen includes other DNA sequences encoding the same CDR3. The chain recombines TRBV5-1 with TRBJ2-7; 7 nucleotides agree with TRBD1. After removal of 0 bases from V and 0 bases from J, the junction contained 3 bases not matched to a gene. The CDR3 covers 15 residues. The germline gives CDR1 SGHRS, CDR2 YFSETQ. The CDR3, as DNA: TGCGCCAGCAGCTTGGATGGGGACAGCTCCTACGAGCAGTACTTC. Translation: CASSLDGDSSYEQYF.

This chain connects TRBV29-1 to TRBJ1-3; D unclear. Germline V gene data show CDR1 as SQVTM and CDR2 as ANQGSEA. V was pared by 4 bases and J by 4 bases, with 11 bases between. The CDR3 sequence is 13 residues long. The CDR3 region is CSVGAGTGNTIYF. DNA of the CDR3: TGCAGCGTTGGCGCGGGAACAGGAAACACCATATATTTT.

The chain uses TRBV4-3 and TRBJ2-7, with 9 bases that match TRBD1. Germline V gene data show CDR1 as LGHNA and CDR2 as YSLEER. This CDR3 is built from 18 residues. V shed 0 bases and J 7 bases; nucleotides not matched to a gene: 16. The CDR3 coding sequence is TGCGCCAGCAGCCAAGATCGGGTCTGGACCGGGACAGGGCTTGAGCAGTACTTC. It encodes CASSQDRVWTGTGLEQYF.

Turning to this clone: One end of the junction does not line up with germline, which may come from a read error. The V gene is TRBV2, the J gene TRBJ1-6; possible D gene TRBD1, 5 bases. CDR1 and CDR2 from the germline V gene are SNHLY and FYNNEI. This CDR3 is 15 amino acids long. The CDR3 DNA follows: TGTGCCAACAGTGAATCATCTGGGGGACGCTCGCCCCTCCACTTT. Translated: CANSESSGGRSPLHF.

This chain joins TRBV6-1 and TRBJ1-2; TRBD1 matches 8 bases. Germline values: CDR1 MNHNS, CDR2 SASEGT. V dropped 6 bases and J dropped 4; count of bases not matched to a gene: 7. There are 14 residues in the CDR3. The CDR3 nucleotides are TGTGCCAGCAGAGCTATCGGACAGGGCTATGGCTACACCTTC. Protein product: CASRAIGQGYGYTF.

Of note for this clone: This may stem from a read error, because a much larger clone lies one nucleotide away. For the CDR3, the DNA is TGTGCCAGCAGCGGCAGGACAGGGGGCCTGAACACTGAAGCTTTCTTT. Translating gives CASSGRTGGLNTEAFF. V is TRBV11-2 and J is TRBJ1-1; TRBD1 agrees at 11 bases. Germline CDR1 SGHAT, CDR2 FQNNGV. The ends lost 5 bases at V and 0 bases at J; junction bases unmatched: 5. The CDR3 has 16 residues.

V and J are TRBV4-1 and TRBJ1-1; D not resolved. The CDR3 extends over 15 amino acids. Trimming took off 4 bases at V and 0 bases at J, with 12 bases between the two ends. The V gene's germline CDR1 is MGHRA and CDR2 YSYEKL. DNA of the CDR3: TGCGCCAGCAGCCGGACCGGTACTTTGAACACTGAAGCTTTCTTT. Its translation: CASSRTGTLNTEAFF.

The CDR3 DNA follows: TGTGCCAGCTCACCGACAGGGGGCGTAACCTACGAGCAGTACTTC. It is translated as CASSPTGGVTYEQYF. The rearrangement uses TRBV18 and TRBJ2-7; 10 bases line up with TRBD1. Trimming removed 3 bases from V and 2 bases from J; junction bases left unmatched: 4. This CDR3 contains 15 residues. Germline lookup yields CDR1 KGHSH and CDR2 LQKENI.

The chain's CDR3 is CASSPPDRVYNSPLHF. CDR3 DNA sequence: TGTGCCAGCAGCCCTCCTGACAGGGTCTATAATTCACCCCTCCACTTT. The V gene is TRBV7-2, the J gene TRBJ1-6; 7 bases are a match to TRBD1. CDR1 SGHTA and CDR2 FQGNSA come from the germline V gene. CDR3 length: 16 amino acids. Trimming at V came to 5 bases and at J to 3 bases, leaving 7 bases not matched to a gene.

The V call is TRBV7-9, the J call TRBJ2-7; a possible D gene is TRBD2 (5 bases). The CDR3 runs to 14 residues. V shed 1 base and J shed 6 bases, with 13 bases lying between them. CDR1 and CDR2 from the germline V gene are SEHNR and FQNEAQ (reference sequence). This CDR3 is CASSLGLTAGEQYF. The CDR3 DNA reads TGTGCCAGCAGCTTAGGGCTTACCGCGGGCGAGCAGTACTTC.

The chain is built from TRBV13 and TRBJ2-2, with TRBD1 matching 7 bases. CDR1 is PRHDT, CDR2 FYEKMQ, per germline (reference sequence). The CDR3 contains 18 residues. Trimming cost V 0 bases and J 3 bases; bases outside gene matches: 10. The CDR3 is CASSLGKYRGEDTGELFF. The CDR3 region has the DNA TGTGCCAGCAGCTTAGGTAAGTACAGGGGTGAGGACACCGGGGAGCTGTTTTTT. The variable domain in full, with the rest retrieved from reference TRBV13 and TRBJ2-2, is AAGVIQSPRHLIKEKRETATLKCYPIPRHDTVYWYQQGPGQDPQFLISFYEKMQSDKGSIPDRFSAQQFSDYHSELNMSSLELGDSALYFCASSLGKYRGEDTGELFFGEGSRLTVL.

The J gene is TRBJ2-5, the V gene TRBV6-6, with TRBD1 matching 10 bases. CDR1 is MNHNY and CDR2 is SVGAGI in the germline V gene (reference sequence). V dropped 7 bases and J dropped 4; count of bases not matched to a gene: 6. The CDR3 covers 14 residues. This CDR3 is CASTRQGAGETQYF. Written as DNA, the CDR3 is TGTGCCAGCACCCGACAGGGGGCGGGAGAGACCCAGTACTTC.

The rearrangement joins TRBV4-1 to TRBJ2-1, with 10 bases aligning to TRBD1. CDR1 and CDR2 from the germline V gene are MGHRA and YSYEKL. V trimming: 3 bases; J trimming: 3 bases; junction bases outside the gene matches: 5. CDR3 length: 16 residues. CDR3 in DNA: TGCGCCAGCAGCCAGGGAGGGACAGGGGACTACAATGAGCAGTTCTTC. Protein sequence: CASSQGGTGDYNEQFF.

This clone was observed a few times. The sample contains more than one DNA sequence encoding this CDR3. The rearrangement joins TRBV6-5 to TRBJ2-7, with 11 bases identical to TRBD1. Germline CDR1 reads MNHEY; CDR2 reads SVGAGI. This CDR3 spans 15 amino acids. V lost 2 bases and J lost 2; bases outside the gene matches: 2. The CDR3 is CASSYAGQGAYEQYF. The DNA of the CDR3 is TGTGCCAGCAGTTACGCGGGACAGGGGGCCTACGAGCAGTACTTC.

In the case of this clone: Other DNA sequences in this specimen translate into the identical CDR3. The chain is built from TRBV6-1 and TRBJ1-5, with a tentative D call TRBD1 (5 bases). The V gene lost 5 bases and the J gene lost 6 bases, with 11 bases spanning the gap. The CDR3 totals 13 residues. CDR1 MNHNS and CDR2 SASEGT come from the germline V gene. The CDR3 bases are TGTGCCAGCAGTAGTCAGGGAGGTCAGCCCCAGCATTTT. This gives the protein CASSSQGGQPQHF.

The rearrangement uses TRBV11-3 and TRBJ2-2, with 9 bases matching TRBD2. The V segment lost 0 bases and the J segment 4 bases; nucleotides outside the gene matches: 3. CDR1 and CDR2 from the germline V gene are SGHNT and YENEEA. The CDR3 covers 16 residues. The CDR3 bases are TGTGCCAGCAGCTTAGACGGACTAGCGTTCACCGGGGAGCTGTTTTTT. This encodes CASSLDGLAFTGELFF. The complete variable domain, with remaining parts taken from reference TRBV11-3 and TRBJ2-2, reads EAGVVQSPRYKIIEKKQPVAFWCNPISGHNTLYWYLQNLGQGPELLIRYENEEAVDDSQLPKDRFSAERLKGVDSTLKIQPAELGDSAVYLCASSLDGLAFTGELFFGEGSRLTVL.

This clone has only one observation. This chain links TRBV6-5 with TRBJ2-2, with no clear D. V lost 0 bases and J lost 7, with 12 bases in between. In germline, CDR1 is MNHEY, CDR2 SVGAGI. This CDR3 contains 15 residues. The CDR3 reads CASSYSIITGGELFF. The DNA of the CDR3 is TGTGCCAGCAGTTACTCGATAATAACGGGCGGGGAGCTGTTTTTT.

The CDR3 loop reads CASSLGDTSSTDTQYF. CDR3 coding DNA: TGTGCCAGCAGCTTGGGGGACACTTCTAGCACAGATACGCAGTATTTT. V is TRBV5-4 and J is TRBJ2-3; D may be TRBD1 (6 bases). The germline CDR1 and CDR2 sequences are SGHNT and YYREEE (reference sequence). Trimming cost V 0 bases and J 0 bases, with 11 bases left between them. This CDR3 has 16 amino acids.